This is a list of T cell receptor beta chains from one sample in a study of beta chain features in type 1 diabetes. The protocol was immunoSEQ multiplex PCR, while the TCRdb copy is restricted to in-frame clones and leaves out a portion. The sample records around 250,000 clones, 25% to 35% being singletons. The sequenced material came from central memory CD4+ T cells from blood. The receptor set was obtained from a man in his thirties or forties in good health. The CDR3 runs from the conserved cysteine through the conserved F or W. A D gene is named only where the DNA matches it firmly. Rows give clone size only sometimes, using once, few, many, or a class for an expanded clone.

TRBJ2-5 NA TRBV7-2 NA CASSRGSQETQYF TGTGCCAGCAGCCGCGGCAGCCAAGAGACCCAGTACTTC
TRBJ2-7 NA TRBV5-4 NA CASSLGGHSYEQYF TGTGCCAGCAGCTTGGGGGGACACTCCTACGAGCAGTACTTC
TRBJ2-3 TRBD2 TRBV7-2 NA CASSPGRTYTDTQYF TGTGCCAGCAGTCCCGGGAGGACCTACACAGATACGCAGTATTTT
TRBJ2-7 NA TRBV2 few CASRGRSSYEQYF TGTGCCAGCAGGGGACGGAGCTCCTACGAGCAGTACTTC
TRBJ2-7 NA TRBV21-1 many CASSITSPGTSEQYF TGTGCCAGCAGCATCACCAGTCCCGGGACTAGCGAGCAGTACTTC
TRBJ2-1 NA TRBV9 NA CASSVERRLYNEQFF TGTGCCAGCAGCGTAGAGCGGCGCCTTTACAATGAGCAGTTCTTC
TRBJ2-4 TRBD2 TRBV11-2 NA CASSSERLAYYRQYF TGTGCCAGCAGCTCCGAACGACTAGCTTACTATAGACAGTACTTC
TRBJ2-7 NA TRBV13 NA CASSFSYEQYF TGTGCCAGCAGCTTTTCCTACGAGCAGTACTTC
TRBJ2-2 NA TRBV4-1 NA CASSLEGAGELFF TGCGCCAGCAGCTTAGAGGGGGCCGGGGAGCTGTTTTTT
TRBJ2-2 TRBD1 TRBV27 NA CASSFASSGQGKTGELFF TGTGCCAGCAGTTTCGCATCCTCGGGACAGGGTAAAACCGGGGAGCTGTTTTTT
TRBJ2-6 NA TRBV18 NA CASSPVDSGANVLTF TGTGCCAGCTCACCCGTCGACTCTGGGGCCAACGTCCTGACTTTC
TRBJ2-3 NA TRBV5-6 few CASSSWGSRGDTQYF TGTGCCAGCAGCTCCTGGGGTAGCCGGGGAGATACGCAGTATTTT
TRBJ2-6 NA TRBV6-1 NA CASSAAGTSGANVLTF TGTGCCAGCAGTGCCGCAGGGACCTCTGGGGCCAACGTCCTGACTTTC
TRBJ1-2 NA TRBV29-1 NA CSVSSQSEGGYTF TGCAGCGTTTCCAGCCAGTCCGAGGGCGGCTACACCTTC
TRBJ1-6 NA TRBV10-2 NA CASSEGFGSPLHF TGCGCCAGCAGTGAAGGTTTCGGTTCACCCCTCCACTTT
TRBJ2-7 TRBD2 TRBV5-6 NA CASSSRGAGVNEQYF TGTGCCAGCAGCTCCCGGGGAGCGGGAGTCAACGAGCAGTACTTC
TRBJ2-5 NA TRBV5-1 few CASSLPRETQYF TGCGCCAGCAGCTTGCCCAGGGAGACCCAGTACTTC
TRBJ2-7 NA TRBV9 few CASSVGDKAYEQYF TGTGCCAGCAGCGTAGGGGACAAAGCCTACGAGCAGTACTTC
TRBJ2-5 NA TRBV19 few CAIGRPQETQYF TGTGCTATCGGACGGCCTCAAGAGACCCAGTACTTC